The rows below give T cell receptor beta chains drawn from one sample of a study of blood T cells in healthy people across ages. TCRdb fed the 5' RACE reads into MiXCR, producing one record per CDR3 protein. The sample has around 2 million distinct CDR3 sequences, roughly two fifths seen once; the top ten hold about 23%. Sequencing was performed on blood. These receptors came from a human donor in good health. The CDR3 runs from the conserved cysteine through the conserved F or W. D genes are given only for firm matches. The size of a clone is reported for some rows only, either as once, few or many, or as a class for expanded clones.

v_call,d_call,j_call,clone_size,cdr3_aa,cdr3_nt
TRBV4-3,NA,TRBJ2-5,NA,CASSQSGTDQETQYF,TGCGCCAGCAGCCAGTCGGGGACTGATCAAGAGACCCAGTACTTC
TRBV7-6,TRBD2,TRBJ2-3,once,CASSQSGGRGTDTQYF,TGTGCCAGCAGCCAAAGCGGGGGGCGGGGAACAGATACGCAGTATTTT
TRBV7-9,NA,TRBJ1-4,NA,CASSLQTLGEKLFF,TGTGCCAGCAGCTTGCAGACCTTGGGTGAAAAACTGTTTTTT
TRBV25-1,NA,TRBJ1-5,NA,CASSAAGGFNQPQHF,TGTGCCAGCAGTGCTGCGGGTGGTTTCAATCAGCCCCAGCATTTT
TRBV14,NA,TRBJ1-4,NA,CASSQQGDEKLFF,TGTGCCAGCAGCCAACAGGGTGATGAAAAACTGTTTTTT
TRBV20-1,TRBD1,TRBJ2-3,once,CSAPGQGVGGAGDTQYF,TGCAGTGCTCCGGGACAGGGGGTCGGCGGGGCCGGGGATACGCAGTATTTT
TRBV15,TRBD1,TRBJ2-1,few,CATSGQTLAGGGGGQFF,TGTGCCACCAGCGGCCAGACTTTAGCAGGGGGCGGTGGGGGGCAGTTCTTC
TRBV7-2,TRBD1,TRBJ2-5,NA,CASSRGDGTGQYF,TGTGCCAGCAGCAGAGGTGACGGGACAGGGCAGTACTTC
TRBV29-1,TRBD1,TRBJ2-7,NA,CSVSTGGEYEQYF,TGCAGCGTCTCGACAGGGGGAGAGTACGAGCAGTACTTC
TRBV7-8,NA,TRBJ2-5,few,CASSLYSVQETQYF,TGTGCCAGCAGCTTATATTCTGTCCAAGAGACCCAGTACTTC
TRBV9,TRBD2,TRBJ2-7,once,CASSAAGGEGPYEQYF,TGTGCCAGCAGCGCCGCGGGGGGAGAGGGCCCCTACGAGCAGTACTTC
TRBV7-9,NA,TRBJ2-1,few,CASSFFGDEQFF,TGTGCCAGCAGCTTCTTCGGCGATGAGCAGTTCTTC
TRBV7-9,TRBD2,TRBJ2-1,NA,CASSLGLAGGPSNEQFF,TGTGCCAGCAGCTTAGGACTAGCGGGGGGGCCAAGTAATGAGCAGTTCTTC
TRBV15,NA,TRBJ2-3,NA,CATSRVPYTQYF,TGTGCCACCAGCAGAGTTCCCTATACGCAGTATTTT
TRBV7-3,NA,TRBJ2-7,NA,CASSSGGRAEQYF,TGTGCCAGCAGCTCCGGCGGACGTGCCGAGCAGTACTTC
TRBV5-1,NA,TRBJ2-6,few,CASSFHPGAGSGANVLTF,TGCGCCAGCAGCTTTCACCCGGGGGCGGGATCTGGGGCCAACGTCCTGACTTTC
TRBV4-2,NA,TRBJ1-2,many,CASSQDPGQNYGYTF,TGCGCCAGCAGCCAAGATCCCGGACAAAACTATGGCTACACCTTC
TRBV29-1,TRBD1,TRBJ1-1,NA,CSAFPTGSYTEAFF,TGCAGCGCCTTCCCGACAGGGTCTTACACTGAAGCTTTCTTT
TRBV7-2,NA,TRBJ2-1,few,CASSLEGGVPNEQFF,TGTGCCAGCAGCTTAGAGGGGGGGGTTCCCAATGAGCAGTTCTTC
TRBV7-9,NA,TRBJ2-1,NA,CASSPGEEYNEQFF,TGTGCCAGCAGCCCCGGCGAGGAGTACAATGAGCAGTTCTTC
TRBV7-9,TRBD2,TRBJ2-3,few,CASSLARAGSGGTDTQYF,TGTGCCAGCAGCTTAGCGCGAGCTGGTAGCGGGGGCACAGATACGCAGTATTTT
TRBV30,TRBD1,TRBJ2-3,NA,CAWSKGRTGGIADTQYF,TGTGCCTGGAGTAAGGGCCGGACAGGGGGTATTGCAGATACGCAGTATTTT
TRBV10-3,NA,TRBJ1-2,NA,CAIMPDENYGYTF,TGTGCCATCATGCCGGACGAGAATTATGGCTACACCTTC
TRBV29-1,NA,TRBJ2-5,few,CSVSVTGTPQETQYF,TGCAGCGTCTCCGTTACCGGGACACCCCAAGAGACCCAGTACTTC
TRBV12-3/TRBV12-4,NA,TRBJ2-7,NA,CASSERTAYEQYF,TGTGCCAGCAGCGAAAGGACAGCCTACGAGCAGTACTTC
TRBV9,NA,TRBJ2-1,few,CASSANRDSGWNEQFF,TGTGCCAGCAGCGCAAACCGGGACAGCGGGTGGAATGAGCAGTTCTTC
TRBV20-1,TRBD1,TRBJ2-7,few,CSAVRQGSSYEQYF,TGCAGTGCAGTCAGACAGGGGAGTTCCTACGAGCAGTACTTC
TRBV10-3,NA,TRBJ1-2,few,CAISADITNYGYTF,TGTGCCATCAGCGCTGACATAACTAACTATGGCTACACCTTC
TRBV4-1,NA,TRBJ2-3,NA,CASSVILGAGNTDTQYF,TGCGCCAGCAGCGTAATACTCGGGGCGGGGAACACAGATACGCAGTATTTT
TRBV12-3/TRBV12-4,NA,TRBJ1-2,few,CASSPGTLLGDGYTF,TGTGCCAGCAGTCCCGGGACCCTACTGGGGGATGGCTACACCTTC
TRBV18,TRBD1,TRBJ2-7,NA,CASSEHSGQGPYEQYF,TGTGCCAGCTCAGAACACTCGGGACAGGGGCCCTACGAGCAGTACTTC
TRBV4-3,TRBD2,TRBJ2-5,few,CASSPAGGGEQYF,TGCGCCAGCAGCCCAGCGGGGGGAGGGGAGCAGTACTTC
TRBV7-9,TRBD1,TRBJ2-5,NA,CASSLGTGKEETQYF,TGTGCCAGCAGCTTGGGGACAGGGAAGGAGGAGACCCAGTACTTC
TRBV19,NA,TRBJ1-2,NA,CASSPGGAVRPYGYTF,TGTGCCAGTAGTCCCGGAGGGGCGGTCCGACCTTATGGCTACACCTTC
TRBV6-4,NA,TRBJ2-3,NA,CASSEWVADTQYF,TGTGCCAGCAGTGAATGGGTCGCAGATACGCAGTATTTT
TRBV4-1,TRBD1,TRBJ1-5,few,CASSQGTLAGGGNQPQHF,TGCGCCAGCAGCCAAGGGACCCTTGCAGGGGGAGGCAATCAGCCCCAGCATTTT
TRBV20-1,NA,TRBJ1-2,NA,CSAGRGPYGYTF,TGCAGTGCTGGCCGGGGGCCCTATGGCTACACCTTC
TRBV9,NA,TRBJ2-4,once,CANSLQSSYGQYF,TGTGCCAACAGTTTGCAGAGCTCCTACGGGCAGTACTTC
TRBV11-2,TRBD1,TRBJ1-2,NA,CASSLGPGTGRGGYTF,TGTGCCAGCAGCTTAGGGCCCGGGACAGGGCGCGGTGGCTACACCTTC
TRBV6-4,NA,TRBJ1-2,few,CASSASPGYGYTF,TGTGCCAGCAGTGCCTCGCCTGGCTATGGCTACACCTTC
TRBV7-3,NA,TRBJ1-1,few,CASSLFRENEAFF,TGTGCCAGCAGCTTATTTCGGGAAAATGAAGCTTTCTTT
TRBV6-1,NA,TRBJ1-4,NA,CASSTRGDTNEKLFF,TGTGCCAGCAGCACACGGGGGGATACTAATGAAAAACTGTTTTTT
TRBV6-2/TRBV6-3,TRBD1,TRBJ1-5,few,CASSYSIMRQGSYQPQHF,TGTGCCAGCAGTTACTCTATTATGAGACAGGGCAGTTATCAGCCCCAGCATTTT